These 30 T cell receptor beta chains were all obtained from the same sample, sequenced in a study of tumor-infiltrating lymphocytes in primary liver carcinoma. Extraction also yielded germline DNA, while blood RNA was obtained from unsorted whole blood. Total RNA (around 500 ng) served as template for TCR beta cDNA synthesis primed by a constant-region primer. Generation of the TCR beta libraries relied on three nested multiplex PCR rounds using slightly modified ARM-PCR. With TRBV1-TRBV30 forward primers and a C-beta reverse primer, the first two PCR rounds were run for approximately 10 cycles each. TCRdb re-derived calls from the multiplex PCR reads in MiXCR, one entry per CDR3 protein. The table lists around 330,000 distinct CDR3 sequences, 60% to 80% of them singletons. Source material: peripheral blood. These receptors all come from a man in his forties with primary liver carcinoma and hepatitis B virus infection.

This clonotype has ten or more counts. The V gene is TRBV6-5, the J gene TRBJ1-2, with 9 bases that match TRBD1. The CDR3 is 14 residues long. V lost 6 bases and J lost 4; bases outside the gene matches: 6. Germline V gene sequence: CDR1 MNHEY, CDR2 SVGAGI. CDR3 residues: CASSRGQGTYGYTF. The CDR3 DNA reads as TGTGCCAGCAGCCGCGGACAGGGGACCTATGGCTACACCTTC.

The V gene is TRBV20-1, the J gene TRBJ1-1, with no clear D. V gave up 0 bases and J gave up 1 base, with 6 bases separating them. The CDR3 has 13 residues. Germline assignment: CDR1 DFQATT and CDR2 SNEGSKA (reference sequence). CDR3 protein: CSARDPRNTEAFF. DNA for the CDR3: TGCAGTGCTAGAGACCCCCGGAACACTGAAGCTTTCTTT.

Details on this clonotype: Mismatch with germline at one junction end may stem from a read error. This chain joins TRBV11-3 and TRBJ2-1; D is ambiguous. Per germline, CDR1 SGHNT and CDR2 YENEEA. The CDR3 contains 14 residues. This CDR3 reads CASSLGVPNNEKFF. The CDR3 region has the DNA TGTGCCAGCAGCTTAGGCGTCCCGAACAATGAGAAGTTCTTC.

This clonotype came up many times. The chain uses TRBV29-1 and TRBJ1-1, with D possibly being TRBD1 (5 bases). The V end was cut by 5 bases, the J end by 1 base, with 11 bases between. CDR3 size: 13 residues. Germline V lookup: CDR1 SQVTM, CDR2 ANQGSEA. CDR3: CSVTRGPNTEAFF. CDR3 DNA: TGCAGCGTTACGAGGGGACCGAACACTGAAGCTTTCTTT. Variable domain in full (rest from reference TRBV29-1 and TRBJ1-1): SAVISQKPSRDICQRGTSLTIQCQVDSQVTMMFWYRQQPGQSLTLIATANQGSEATYESGFVIDKFPISRPNLTFSTLTVSNMSPEDSSIYLCSVTRGPNTEAFFGQGTRLTVV.

For the CDR3, the DNA is TGTGCCAGCAGCCTAGTACAGGGAGGGGGAGAGACCCAGTACTTC. Its protein product is CASSLVQGGGETQYF. The V gene is TRBV7-9, the J gene TRBJ2-5; perhaps TRBD2 as D (7 bases). This CDR3 is 15 amino acids long. Per the germline V gene, CDR1 is SEHNR and CDR2 is FQNEAQ (reference sequence). V lost 5 bases and J lost 4, with 17 bases in between.

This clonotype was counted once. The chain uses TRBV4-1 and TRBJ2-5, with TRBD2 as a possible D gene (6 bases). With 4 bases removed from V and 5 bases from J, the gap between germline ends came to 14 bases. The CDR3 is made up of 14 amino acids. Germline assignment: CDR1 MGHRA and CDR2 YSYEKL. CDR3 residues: CASSRKGLEETQYF. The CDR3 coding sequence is TGCGCCAGCAGCCGAAAGGGACTGGAGGAGACCCAGTACTTC.

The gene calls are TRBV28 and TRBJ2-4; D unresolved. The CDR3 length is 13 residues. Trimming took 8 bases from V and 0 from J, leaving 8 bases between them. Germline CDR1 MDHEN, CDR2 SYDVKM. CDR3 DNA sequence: TGTGCCAGCTGTGCTCTAGCCAAAAACATTCAGTACTTC. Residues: CASCALAKNIQYF.

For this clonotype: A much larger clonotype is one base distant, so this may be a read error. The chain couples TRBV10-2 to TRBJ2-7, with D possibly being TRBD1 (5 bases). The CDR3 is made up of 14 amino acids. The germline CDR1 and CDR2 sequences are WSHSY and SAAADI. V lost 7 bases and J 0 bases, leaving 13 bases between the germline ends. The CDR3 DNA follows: TGCGCCAGCAAGCAGGGCCTGAGCTCCTACGAGCAGTACTTC. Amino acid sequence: CASKQGLSSYEQYF.

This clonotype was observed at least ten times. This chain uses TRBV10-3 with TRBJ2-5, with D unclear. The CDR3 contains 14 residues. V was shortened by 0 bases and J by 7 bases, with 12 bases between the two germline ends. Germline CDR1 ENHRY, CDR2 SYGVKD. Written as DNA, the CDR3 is TGTGCCATCAGTGAGTCGAAAGGGTCTGGGACCCAGTACTTC. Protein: CAISESKGSGTQYF.

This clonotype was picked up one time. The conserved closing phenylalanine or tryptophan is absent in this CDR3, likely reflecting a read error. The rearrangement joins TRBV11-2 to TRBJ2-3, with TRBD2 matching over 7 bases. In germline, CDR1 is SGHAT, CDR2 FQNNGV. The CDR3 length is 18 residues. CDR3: CACSIRLSAGGSGDTQYY. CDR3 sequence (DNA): TGTGCCTGCAGCATTCGCCTGTCGGCTGGCGGGAGTGGAGATACGCAGTATTAT.

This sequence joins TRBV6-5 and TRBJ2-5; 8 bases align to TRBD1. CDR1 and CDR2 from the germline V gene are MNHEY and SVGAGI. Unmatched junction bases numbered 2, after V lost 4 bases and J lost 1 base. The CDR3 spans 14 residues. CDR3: CASSCGQGQETQYF. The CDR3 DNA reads TGTGCCAGCAGTTGTGGACAGGGCCAAGAGACCCAGTACTTC.

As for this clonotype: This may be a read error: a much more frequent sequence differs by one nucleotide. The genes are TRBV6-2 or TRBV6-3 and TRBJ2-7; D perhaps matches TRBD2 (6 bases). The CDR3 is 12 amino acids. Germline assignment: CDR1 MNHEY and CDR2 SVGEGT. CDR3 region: CASSGTPYEEYF. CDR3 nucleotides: TGTGCCAGCAGTGGGACTCCCTACGAGGAGTACTTC.

CDR3 sequence reads: CASRTGLAPSEQYF. As DNA, the CDR3 is TGTGCCAGCAGGACGGGACTAGCCCCCTCCGAGCAGTACTTC. The V and J genes are TRBV6-5 and TRBJ2-7; 9 nucleotides match TRBD2. CDR3 length: 14 amino acids. Trimming took 6 bases from V and 6 from J; bases not matched to a gene: 9. Germline CDR1 is MNHEY and CDR2 is SVGAGI.

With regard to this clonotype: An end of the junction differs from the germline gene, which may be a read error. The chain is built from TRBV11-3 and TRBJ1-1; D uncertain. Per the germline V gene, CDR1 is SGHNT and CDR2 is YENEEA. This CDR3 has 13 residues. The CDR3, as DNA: TGTGCCAACAGCTGGCGAAGGAACACTGAAGCTTTCTTT. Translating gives CANSWRRNTEAFF.

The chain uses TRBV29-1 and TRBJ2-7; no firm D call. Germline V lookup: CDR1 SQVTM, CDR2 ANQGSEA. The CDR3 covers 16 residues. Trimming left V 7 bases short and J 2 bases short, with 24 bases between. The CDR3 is CSAITTGSGTPYEQYF. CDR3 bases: TGCAGCGCCATTACAACTGGGTCCGGCACTCCCTACGAGCAGTACTTC.

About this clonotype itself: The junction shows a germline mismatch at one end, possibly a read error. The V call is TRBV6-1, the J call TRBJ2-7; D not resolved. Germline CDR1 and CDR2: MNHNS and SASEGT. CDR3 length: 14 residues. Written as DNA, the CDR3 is TGTGCCAGCAGTGATCGGTCAAACCCCTACGATCAGTACTTC. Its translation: CASSDRSNPYDQYF.

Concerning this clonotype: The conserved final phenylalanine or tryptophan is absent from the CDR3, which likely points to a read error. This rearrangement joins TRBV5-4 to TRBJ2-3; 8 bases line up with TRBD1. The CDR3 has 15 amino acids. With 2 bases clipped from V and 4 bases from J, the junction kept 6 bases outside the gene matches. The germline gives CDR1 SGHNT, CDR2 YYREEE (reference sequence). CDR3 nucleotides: TGTGCCAGCAGCTTCAGACAGGGGACGTCAGATACGCAGTATCTT. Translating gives CASSFRQGTSDTQYL.

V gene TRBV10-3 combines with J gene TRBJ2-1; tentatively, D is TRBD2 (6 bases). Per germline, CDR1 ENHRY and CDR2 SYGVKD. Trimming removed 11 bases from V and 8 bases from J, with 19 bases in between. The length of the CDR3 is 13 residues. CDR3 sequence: CASSEGGGDEQFF. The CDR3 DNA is TGTGCCTCCTCCGAGGGAGGAGGTGATGAGCAGTTCTTC.

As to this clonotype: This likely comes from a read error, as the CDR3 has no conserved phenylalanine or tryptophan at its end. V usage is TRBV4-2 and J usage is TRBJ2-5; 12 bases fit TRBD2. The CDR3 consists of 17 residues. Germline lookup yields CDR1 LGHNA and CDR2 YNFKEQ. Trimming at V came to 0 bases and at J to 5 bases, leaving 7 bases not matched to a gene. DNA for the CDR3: TGTGCCAGCAGCCAAGATCCTAGCGGGAGGGCCAGGGAGACCCAGTACTTA. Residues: CASSQDPSGRARETQYL.

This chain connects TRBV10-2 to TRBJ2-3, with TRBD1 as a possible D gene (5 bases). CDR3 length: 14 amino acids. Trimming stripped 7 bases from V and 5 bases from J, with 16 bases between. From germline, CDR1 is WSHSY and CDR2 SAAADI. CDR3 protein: CASIIGPQGDTQYF. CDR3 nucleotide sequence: TGCGCCAGCATTATAGGCCCTCAGGGAGATACGCAGTATTTT.

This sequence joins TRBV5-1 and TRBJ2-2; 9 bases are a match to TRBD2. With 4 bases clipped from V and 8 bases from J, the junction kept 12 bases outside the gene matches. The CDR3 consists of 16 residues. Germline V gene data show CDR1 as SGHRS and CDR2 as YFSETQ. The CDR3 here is CASSAFGTSISGELFF. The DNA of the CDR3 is TGCGCCAGCAGCGCCTTCGGGACTAGCATATCTGGGGAGCTGTTTTTT.

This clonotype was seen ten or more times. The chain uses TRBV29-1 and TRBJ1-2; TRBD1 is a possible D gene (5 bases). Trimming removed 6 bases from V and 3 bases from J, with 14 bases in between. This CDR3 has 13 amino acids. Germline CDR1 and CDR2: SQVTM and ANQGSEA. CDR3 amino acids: CSVLPRVDYGYTF. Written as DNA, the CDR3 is TGCAGCGTCTTACCCAGGGTCGACTATGGCTACACCTTC.

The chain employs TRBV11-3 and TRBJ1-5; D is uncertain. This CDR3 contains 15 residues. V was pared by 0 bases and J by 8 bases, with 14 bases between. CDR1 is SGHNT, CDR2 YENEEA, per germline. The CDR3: CASSLDLEAAKPQHF. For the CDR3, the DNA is TGTGCCAGCAGCTTAGATCTGGAGGCGGCTAAGCCCCAGCATTTT.

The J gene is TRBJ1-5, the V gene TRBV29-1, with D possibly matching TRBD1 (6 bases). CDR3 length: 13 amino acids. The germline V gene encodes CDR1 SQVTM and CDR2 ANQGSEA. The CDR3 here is CSIEGGPGQPQHF. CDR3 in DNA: TGCAGTATTGAAGGGGGGCCTGGTCAGCCCCAGCATTTT.

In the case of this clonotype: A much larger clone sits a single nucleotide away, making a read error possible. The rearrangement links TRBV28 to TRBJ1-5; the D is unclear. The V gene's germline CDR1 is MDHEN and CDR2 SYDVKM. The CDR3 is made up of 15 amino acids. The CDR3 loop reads CASSPVSDGNQLQHF. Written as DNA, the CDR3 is TGTGCCAGCAGTCCCGTCTCGGATGGCAATCAGCTCCAGCATTTT.

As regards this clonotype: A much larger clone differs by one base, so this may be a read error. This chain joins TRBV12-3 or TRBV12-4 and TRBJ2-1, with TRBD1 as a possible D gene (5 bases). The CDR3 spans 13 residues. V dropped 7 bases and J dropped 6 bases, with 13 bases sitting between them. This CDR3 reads CASIRALGNEQFF. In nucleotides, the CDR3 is TGTGCCAGCATCAGGGCCCTGGGCAATGAGCAGTTCTTC.

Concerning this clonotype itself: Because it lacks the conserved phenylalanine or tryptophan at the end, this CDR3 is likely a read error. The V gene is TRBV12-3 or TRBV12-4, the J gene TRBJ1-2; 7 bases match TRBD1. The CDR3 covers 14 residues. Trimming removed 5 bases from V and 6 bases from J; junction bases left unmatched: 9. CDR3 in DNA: TGTGCCAGCAGTCTTGTCGACAGGGTGGATGGCTACACCTTA. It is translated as CASSLVDRVDGYTL.

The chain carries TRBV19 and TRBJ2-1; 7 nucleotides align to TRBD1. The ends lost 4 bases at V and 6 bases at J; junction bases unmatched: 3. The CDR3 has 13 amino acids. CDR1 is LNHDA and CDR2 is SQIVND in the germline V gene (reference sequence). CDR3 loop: CASSRGQLNEQFF. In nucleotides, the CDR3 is TGTGCCAGTAGTAGGGGACAGCTCAATGAGCAGTTCTTC.

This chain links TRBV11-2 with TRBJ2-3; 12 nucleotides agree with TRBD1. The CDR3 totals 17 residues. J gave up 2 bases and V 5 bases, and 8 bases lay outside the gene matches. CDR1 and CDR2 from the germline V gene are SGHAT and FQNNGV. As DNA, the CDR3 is TGTGCCAGCAGCGACAATGGGACAGGGGGCTTCACAGATACGCAGTATTTT. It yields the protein CASSDNGTGGFTDTQYF.

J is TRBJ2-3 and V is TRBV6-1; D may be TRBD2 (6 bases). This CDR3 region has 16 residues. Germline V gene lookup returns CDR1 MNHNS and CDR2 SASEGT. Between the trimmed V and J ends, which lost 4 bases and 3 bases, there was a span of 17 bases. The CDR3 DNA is TGTGCCAGCAGTGCGGAACCAGCGGGTAGTACAGATACGCAGTATTTT. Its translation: CASSAEPAGSTDTQYF.